This T cell receptor (beta chain) was sequenced for a study of blood T cell repertoires in COVID-19. About the research overall: Whether acute or convalescent, the COVID-19 samples came from the United States, Italy and Spain. Sample material is recorded as cDNA or gDNA derived from T cells, B-cell-depleted T cells, or PBMCs.

V lost 7 bases and J 2 bases, leaving 12 bases between the germline ends. The CDR3 runs to 14 residues. Per germline, CDR1 SNHLY and CDR2 FYNNEI. In the original workflow: Nucleated cell number was recorded as an estimate derived from reference gene primer amplification. Repertoires were generated with immunoSEQ multiplex PCR, while TCRdb's copy carries only in-frame clones and drops some. That table gives V, J and clone size, and the DNA gave D and trimming. The data hold 120,000 to 150,000 clones, with around 85% observed a single time. This sequence was found in a man between 45 and 60 years old with acute or convalescent COVID-19. The V call is TRBV2, the J call TRBJ1-5; D is ambiguous. The sample taken for sequencing was peripheral blood. CDR3 loop: CASKLEIGNQPQHF. CDR3 nucleotide sequence: TGTGCCAGCAAACTGGAGATTGGCAATCAGCCCCAGCATTTT.